The 25 T cell receptor beta chains in this list originate from one sample, sequenced in a study of T cells in Graves' hyperthyroidism and ophthalmopathy. TCR beta CDR3 regions were amplified from RNA. A first-round RT-PCR of the TCR CDR3 used the HTBI primer set. Each CDR3 protein is one row after TCRdb ran MiXCR on the multiplex PCR reads. This table has some 50,000 distinct CDR3 sequences, 45% to 65% appearing once. Sequencing was carried out using peripheral blood or thyroid tissue (not recorded which). All receptors come from a man aged 18 to 30 with Graves' hyperthyroidism.

By share, this clonotype ranks as medium-sized. The chain is built from TRBV29-1 and TRBJ2-5; D ambiguous. This CDR3 has 9 amino acids. Trimming pared 4 bases from V and 4 bases from J, leaving 1 base between. Germline-derived CDR1 and CDR2 are SQVTM and ANQGSEA. CDR3 residues: CSVGETQYF. DNA for the CDR3: TGCAGCGTTGGAGAGACCCAGTACTTC.

The sample holds many counts of this clonotype. This chain uses TRBV11-2 with TRBJ2-7; weak D call: TRBD1 (5 bases). V dropped 1 base and J dropped 7 bases, with 11 bases sitting between them. This CDR3 contains 13 residues. The germline CDR1 and CDR2 sequences are SGHAT and FQNNGV. CDR3 in amino acids: CASSLADNREQYF. DNA for the CDR3: TGTGCCAGCAGCTTAGCGGACAACAGAGAGCAGTACTTC.

This sequence joins TRBV9 and TRBJ1-2; 7 bases are shared with TRBD1. The CDR3 spans 13 residues. Germline V lookup: CDR1 SGDLS, CDR2 YYNGEE. With V trimmed by 3 bases and J by 8 bases, 7 bases remained unmatched. The CDR3 loop reads CASSGQGSRGYTF. Here the CDR3 DNA reads TGTGCCAGCAGCGGACAGGGATCCCGGGGCTACACCTTC.

The chain recombines TRBV5-1 with TRBJ2-7; 9 nucleotides line up with TRBD1. Germline CDR1 is SGHRS and CDR2 is YFSETQ. J was trimmed by 2 bases and V by 4 bases; bases with no gene match: 16. The CDR3 loop spans 18 amino acids. Here the CDR3 reads CASSTRPGQGLRAYEQYF. The CDR3 DNA is TGCGCCAGCAGCACCCGGCCGGGACAGGGACTGAGAGCCTACGAGCAGTACTTC.

Turning to this clonotype: The junction does not match germline at one end; this may be a read error. The gene calls are TRBV10-3 and TRBJ1-1, with D hard to call. The CDR3 runs to 12 residues. Germline lookup yields CDR1 ENHRY and CDR2 SYGVKD. The CDR3 nucleotides are TGTGCCACCAGTGATTTGGTCGGTGAAGCTTTCTTT. Encoded protein: CATSDLVGEAFF.

This clonotype was recorded many times. The chain carries TRBV6-2 or TRBV6-3 and TRBJ1-5, with 10 bases lining up with TRBD1. Trimming cost V 6 bases and J 4 bases; bases outside gene matches: 3. CDR1 and CDR2 from the germline V gene are MNHEY and SVGEGT. This CDR3 is built from 14 residues. The CDR3 region is CASRKGQGNQPQHF. The DNA for the CDR3 is TGTGCCAGCAGGAAGGGACAGGGGAATCAGCCCCAGCATTTT.

The rearrangement joins TRBV20-1 to TRBJ2-7, with 7 bases that match TRBD2. The CDR3 runs 15 residues. The junction had 10 bases not matched to a gene; V was cut back by 5 bases and J by 0 bases. Germline V lookup: CDR1 DFQATT, CDR2 SNEGSKA (reference sequence). CDR3 coding DNA: TGCAGTGCTCCCGACATTGGGAGGGACTCCTACGAGCAGTACTTC. Its translation is CSAPDIGRDSYEQYF.

Here the CDR3 reads CASSGSDSYQPQHF. CDR3 nucleotide sequence: TGTGCCAGCAGTGGATCCGACAGTTATCAGCCCCAGCATTTT. The V gene is TRBV25-1, the J gene TRBJ1-5, with D tentatively TRBD1 (5 bases). V was shortened by 4 bases and J by 5 bases, with 12 bases between the two germline ends. The CDR3 sequence is 14 residues long. Germline V gives CDR1 MGHDK, CDR2 SYGVNS.

Details on this clonotype: A junction boundary mismatches the germline segment, possibly from a read error. The CDR3 DNA is TGTGCCGGCAGCGTAGAGACAAGTTCGGGACCCGGGGAGCTGCTTTTT. Encoded protein: CAGSVETSSGPGELLF. The chain employs TRBV9 and TRBJ2-2, with D perhaps assigned TRBD1 or TRBD2 (5 bases each). CDR1 is SGDLS and CDR2 is YYNGEE in the germline V gene. CDR3 length: 16 residues. Drawing the rest from reference TRBV9 and TRBJ2-2, the complete variable domain is DSGVTQTPKHLITATGQRVTLRCSPRSGDLSVYWYQQSLDQGLQFLIQYYNGEERAKGNILERFSAQQFPDLHSELNLSSLELGDSALYFCAGSVETSSGPGELLFGEGSRLTVL.

The sample holds a few counts of this clonotype. The V and J genes are TRBV7-9 and TRBJ2-3; possible D gene TRBD2, 5 bases. Germline V gene data show CDR1 as SEHNR and CDR2 as FQNEAQ (reference sequence). V lost 2 bases to trimming and J lost 2 bases, with 23 bases between them. The CDR3 is made up of 19 amino acids. Here the CDR3 reads CASSLIAREWKENTDTQYF. CDR3 in DNA: TGTGCCAGCAGCTTAATCGCTCGGGAATGGAAGGAGAACACAGATACGCAGTATTTT. Together with reference TRBV7-9 and TRBJ2-3, the CDR3 gives the full variable domain: DTGVSQNPRHKITKRGQNVTFRCDPISEHNRLYWYRQTLGQGPEFLTYFQNEAQLEKSRLLSDRFSAERPKGSFSTLEIQRTEQGDSAMYLCASSLIAREWKENTDTQYFGPGTRLTVL.

This clonotype was seen many times. The V gene is TRBV20-1, the J gene TRBJ1-3; D remains unclear. Germline CDR1 and CDR2: DFQATT and SNEGSKA (reference sequence). The CDR3 length is 14 residues. Deletions cut 5 bases from V and 0 bases from J, with 11 bases between. For the CDR3, the DNA is TGCAGTGCTGGCGACGTCCGCTCTGGAAACACCATATATTTT. Translation gives CSAGDVRSGNTIYF.

This clonotype was counted at least ten times. The genes are TRBV4-3 and TRBJ2-5, with 9 bases fitting TRBD2. This CDR3 spans 17 amino acids. Germline V gene sequence: CDR1 LGHNA, CDR2 YSLEER. The trim removed 0 bases at V and 2 bases at J, leaving 7 bases unmatched. This CDR3 is CASSQDAGLARQETQYF. The CDR3, as DNA: TGCGCCAGCAGCCAAGATGCCGGACTAGCGAGGCAAGAGACCCAGTACTTC.

V and J are TRBV25-1 and TRBJ1-1; 7 bases match TRBD1. J was trimmed by 1 base and V by 6 bases; bases with no gene match: 8. Per the germline V gene, CDR1 is MGHDK and CDR2 is SYGVNS. The CDR3 extends over 15 amino acids. CDR3: CASRQGRSRNTEAFF. Here the CDR3 DNA reads TGTGCCAGCAGACAGGGGCGGTCTCGGAACACTGAAGCTTTCTTT.

At least ten counts were recorded for this clonotype. CDR3 protein: CASSLSLGGNQPQHF. The CDR3 nucleotides are TGTGCCAGCAGTTTATCCCTTGGGGGCAATCAGCCCCAGCATTTT. The J gene is TRBJ1-5, the V gene TRBV27; D gene uncertain. The germline gives CDR1 MNHEY, CDR2 SMNVEV (reference sequence). V lost 0 bases and J lost 2, with 8 bases in between. This CDR3 comprises 15 residues.

In this sample, this clonotype turned up a few times. The chain employs TRBV29-1 and TRBJ1-4; 11 bases are a match to TRBD1. The CDR3 totals 15 residues. Germline CDR1 SQVTM, CDR2 ANQGSEA. Unmatched junction bases numbered 4, after V lost 5 bases and J lost 2 bases. CDR3 sequence (DNA): TGCAGCGTTACAGGGACAGGGGGTACTAATGAAAAACTGTTTTTT. It specifies CSVTGTGGTNEKLFF. Full variable domain (remainder filled in from reference TRBV29-1 and TRBJ1-4): SAVISQKPSRDICQRGTSLTIQCQVDSQVTMMFWYRQQPGQSLTLIATANQGSEATYESGFVIDKFPISRPNLTFSTLTVSNMSPEDSSIYLCSVTGTGGTNEKLFFGSGTQLSVL.

This clonotype was observed at least ten times. The rearrangement links TRBV6-5 to TRBJ2-3; tentatively, D is TRBD1 or TRBD2 (5 bases each). This CDR3 comprises 14 residues. The germline gives CDR1 MNHEY, CDR2 SVGAGI. The V and J ends lost 6 bases and 0 bases respectively, with 10 bases between them. DNA of the CDR3: TGTGCCAGCAGGGGACGGCCTAGCACAGATACGCAGTATTTT. Encoded protein: CASRGRPSTDTQYF.

This clonotype has more than one count but fewer than ten. The J gene is TRBJ2-7, the V gene TRBV5-1; TRBD2 aligns across 9 bases. The junction had 7 bases not matched to a gene; V was cut back by 3 bases and J by 3 bases. The V gene's germline CDR1 is SGHRS and CDR2 YFSETQ. The CDR3 spans 15 residues. CDR3 DNA sequence: TGCGCCAGCAGCTCCTTAGCGGGAGTGAACTACGAGCAGTACTTC. As protein: CASSSLAGVNYEQYF.

The chain joins TRBV15 to TRBJ1-6; 8 bases line up with TRBD1. This CDR3 is 15 amino acids long. Germline V gene sequence: CDR1 LNHNV, CDR2 YYDKDF (reference sequence). V was pared by 2 bases and J by 8 bases, with 5 bases of the junction left unmatched. This CDR3 reads CATSRQTGAYSPLHF. The CDR3 DNA reads TGTGCCACCAGCAGACAGACAGGGGCCTATTCACCCCTCCACTTT. The full variable domain, rest sourced from reference TRBV15 and TRBJ1-6, is DAMVIQNPRYQVTQFGKPVTLSCSQTLNHNVMYWYQQKSSQAPKLLFHYYDKDFNNEADTPDNFQSRRPNTSFCFLDIRSPGLGDTAMYLCATSRQTGAYSPLHFGNGTRLTVT.

This clonotype was seen ten or more times. The genes are TRBV10-2 and TRBJ1-2; D is unclear. CDR1 is WSHSY, CDR2 SAAADI, per germline. The V end was cut by 6 bases, the J end by 4 bases, with 6 bases between. The CDR3 has 11 residues. The CDR3 DNA reads TGCGCCAGCAGGCAGACCTATGGCTACACCTTC. Translated, it gives CASRQTYGYTF.

This clonotype has at least ten counts. CDR3 loop: CASRFGWDTEAFF. CDR3 nucleotides: TGTGCCAGCAGATTCGGGTGGGACACTGAAGCTTTCTTT. The rearrangement uses TRBV6-2 or TRBV6-3 and TRBJ1-1; no clear D gene. Germline V gene lookup returns CDR1 MNHEY and CDR2 SVGEGT. The V gene lost 6 bases and the J gene lost 3 bases, with 11 bases spanning the gap. CDR3 length: 13 residues.

This clonotype was seen repeatedly, ten times or more. Germline and junction disagree at one end, which may indicate a read error. The chain has TRBV2 and TRBJ1-2; maybe TRBD1 (6 bases). The CDR3 is made up of 15 amino acids. Per the germline V gene, CDR1 is SNHLY and CDR2 is FYNNEI. CDR3 in DNA: TGTGCCAGCAGTGATCATGAGGGGGGGACCTATTGCTACACCTTC. It yields the protein CASSDHEGGTYCYTF.

This clonotype was counted ten times or more. This chain connects TRBV20-1 to TRBJ2-3; no clear D. Trimming shortened V by 1 base and J by 2 bases, and 10 bases separated the two germline ends. There are 14 residues in the CDR3. Germline V gene sequence: CDR1 DFQATT, CDR2 SNEGSKA (reference sequence). DNA of the CDR3: TGCAGTGCTAGAGTCAGGATAAACACAGATACGCAGTATTTT. Protein sequence: CSARVRINTDTQYF.

Many counts were recorded for this clonotype. The gene calls are TRBV5-5 and TRBJ2-7; 10 nucleotides align to TRBD1. Losses at the gene ends were 3 bases for V and 5 bases for J; bases not matched to a gene: 8. Germline CDR1 is SGHKS and CDR2 is YYEKEE (reference sequence). The CDR3 is made up of 15 amino acids. The CDR3, as DNA: TGTGCCAGCAGCTCTACCGGGGACAGGGGAAACGAGCAGTACTTC. Its translation is CASSSTGDRGNEQYF.

The chain links TRBV10-2 to TRBJ1-2, with 8 bases lining up with TRBD1. Germline CDR1 reads WSHSY; CDR2 reads SAAADI. CDR3 length: 15 residues. The V segment lost 5 bases and the J segment 8 bases; nucleotides outside the gene matches: 13. The CDR3 is CASSPLTGTGHGYTF. Written as DNA, the CDR3 is TGCGCCAGCAGTCCCTTAACCGGGACAGGACACGGCTACACCTTC.

The gene calls are TRBV20-1 and TRBJ2-7; TRBD2 might be the D (6 bases). Trimming pared 5 bases from V and 3 bases from J, leaving 14 bases between. CDR1 DFQATT and CDR2 SNEGSKA come from the germline V gene (reference sequence). There are 13 residues in the CDR3. CDR3 in DNA: TGCAGTGCTGACGGCGGGATTGGCTACGAGCAGTACTTC. Amino acids: CSADGGIGYEQYF.